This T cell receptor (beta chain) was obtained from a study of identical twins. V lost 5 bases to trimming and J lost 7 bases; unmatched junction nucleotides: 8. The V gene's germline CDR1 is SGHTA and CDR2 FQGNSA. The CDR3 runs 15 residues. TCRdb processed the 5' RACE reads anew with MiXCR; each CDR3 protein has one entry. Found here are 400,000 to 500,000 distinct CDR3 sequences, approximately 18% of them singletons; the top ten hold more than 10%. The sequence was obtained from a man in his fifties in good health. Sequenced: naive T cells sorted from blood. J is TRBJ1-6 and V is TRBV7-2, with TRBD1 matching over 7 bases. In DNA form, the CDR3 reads TGTGCCAGCAGCCCCACGACAGGGATAAATTCACCCCTCCACTTT. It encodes CASSPTTGINSPLHF.